Listed here is a single T cell receptor beta chain. The germline V and J ends were trimmed by 1 base and 1 base, with 10 bases remaining between them. CDR3 length: 16 amino acids. Germline CDR1 reads SGHNT; CDR2 reads YENEEA. These data are taken from a study of shared clonotypes between healthy human individuals. Original methodology: Junction-only sequences without quality scores came from ImmunoSEQ, so filtering differed. TCRdb's table, derived via immunoSEQ multiplex PCR, lists solely in-frame clones and lacks some. The D gene and trimming were derived from the DNA, and the V and J assignments and clone size from that table. This table holds 450,000 or so clones, roughly three quarters found once.

The source of this sequence is a middle-aged woman in good health. Some clones in this sample may be carry-over from other donors' samples. The rearrangement links TRBV11-3 to TRBJ2-2, with TRBD1 as a possible D gene (6 bases). Specimen: PBMCs. The CDR3 region is CASSLGRTENTGELFF. CDR3 DNA sequence: TGTGCCAGCAGCTTAGGTCGGACAGAGAACACCGGGGAGCTGTTTTTT.